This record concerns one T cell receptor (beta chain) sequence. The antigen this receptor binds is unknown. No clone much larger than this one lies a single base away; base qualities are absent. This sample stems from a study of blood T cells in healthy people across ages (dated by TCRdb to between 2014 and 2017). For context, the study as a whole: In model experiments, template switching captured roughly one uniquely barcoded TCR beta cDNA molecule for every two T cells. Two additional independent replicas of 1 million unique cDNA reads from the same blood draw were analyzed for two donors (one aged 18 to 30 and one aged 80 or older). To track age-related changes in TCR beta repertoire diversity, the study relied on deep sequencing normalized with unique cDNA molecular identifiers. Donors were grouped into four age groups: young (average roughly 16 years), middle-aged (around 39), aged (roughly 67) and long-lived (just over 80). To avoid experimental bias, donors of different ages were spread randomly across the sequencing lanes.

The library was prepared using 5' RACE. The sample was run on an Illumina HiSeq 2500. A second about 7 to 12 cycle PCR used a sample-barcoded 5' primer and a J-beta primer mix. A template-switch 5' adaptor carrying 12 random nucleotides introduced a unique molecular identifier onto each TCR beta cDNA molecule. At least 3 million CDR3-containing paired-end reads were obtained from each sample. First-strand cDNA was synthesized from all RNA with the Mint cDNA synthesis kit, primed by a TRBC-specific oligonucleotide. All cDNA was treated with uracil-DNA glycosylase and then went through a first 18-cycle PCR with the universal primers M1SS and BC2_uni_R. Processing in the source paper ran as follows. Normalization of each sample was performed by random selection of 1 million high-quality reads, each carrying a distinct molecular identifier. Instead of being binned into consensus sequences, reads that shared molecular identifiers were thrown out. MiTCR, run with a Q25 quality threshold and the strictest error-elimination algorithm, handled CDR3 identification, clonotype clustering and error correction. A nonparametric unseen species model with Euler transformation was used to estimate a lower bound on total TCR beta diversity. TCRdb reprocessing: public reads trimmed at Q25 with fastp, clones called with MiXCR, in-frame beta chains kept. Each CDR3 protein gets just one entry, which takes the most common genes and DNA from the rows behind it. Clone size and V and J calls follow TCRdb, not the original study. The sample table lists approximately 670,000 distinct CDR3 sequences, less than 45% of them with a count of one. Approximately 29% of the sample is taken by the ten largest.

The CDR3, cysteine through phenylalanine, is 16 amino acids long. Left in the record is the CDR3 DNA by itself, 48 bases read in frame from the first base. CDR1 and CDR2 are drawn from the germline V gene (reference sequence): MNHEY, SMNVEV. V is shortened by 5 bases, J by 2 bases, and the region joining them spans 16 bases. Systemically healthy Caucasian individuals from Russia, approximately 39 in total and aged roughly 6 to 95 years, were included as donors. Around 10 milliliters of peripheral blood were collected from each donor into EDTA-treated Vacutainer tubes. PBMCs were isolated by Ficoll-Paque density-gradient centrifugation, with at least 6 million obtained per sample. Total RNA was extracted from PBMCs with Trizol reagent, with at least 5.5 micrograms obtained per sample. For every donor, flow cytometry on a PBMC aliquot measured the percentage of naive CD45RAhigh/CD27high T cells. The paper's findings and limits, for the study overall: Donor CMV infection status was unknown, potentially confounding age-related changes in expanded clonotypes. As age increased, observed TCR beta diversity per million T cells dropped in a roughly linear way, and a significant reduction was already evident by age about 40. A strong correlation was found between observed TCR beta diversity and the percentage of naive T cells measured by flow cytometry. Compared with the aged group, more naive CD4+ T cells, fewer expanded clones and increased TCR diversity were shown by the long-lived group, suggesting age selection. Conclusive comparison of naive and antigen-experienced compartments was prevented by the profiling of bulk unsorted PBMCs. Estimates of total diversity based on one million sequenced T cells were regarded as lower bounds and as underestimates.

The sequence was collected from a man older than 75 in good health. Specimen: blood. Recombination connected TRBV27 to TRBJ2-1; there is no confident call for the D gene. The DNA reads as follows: TGTGCCAGCAGTCACCGACTCGACCGCGCCTACAATGAGCAGTTCTTC. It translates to CASSHRLDRAYNEQFF.